These T cell receptor beta chains were read from a single sample in a study of identical twins. Each CDR3 protein gets one entry after TCRdb re-called the 5' RACE reads with MiXCR. Of fewer than 250,000 distinct CDR3 sequences listed, about 7.5% are singletons. These data were also filed under a second study, of yellow fever vaccine responses in identical twins.

Sequencing input: CD8+ T cells sorted from blood. The receptor source for this set is a young woman in good health. Each CDR3 is given with its conserved first and last residue. A D gene is named only where the DNA matches it firmly. Where a row states a size, it is once, few, many or the class of an expanded clone; other rows omit it.

j_gene: TRBJ2-7; abundance: -; d_gene: -; v_gene: TRBV12-3/TRBV12-4; CDR3nt: TGTGCCAGCAGTTTTATGACCCTCTCCTACGAGCAGTACTTC; CDR3aa: CASSFMTLSYEQYF
j_gene: TRBJ1-6; abundance: many; d_gene: -; v_gene: TRBV29-1; CDR3nt: TGCAGCGTTTCTGAGGACGGCCGGGGTTCACCCCTCCACTTT; CDR3aa: CSVSEDGRGSPLHF
j_gene: TRBJ2-7; abundance: few; d_gene: -; v_gene: TRBV2; CDR3nt: TGTGCCAGCAGCGGCCGGCATCTTCCCTACGAGCAGTACTTC; CDR3aa: CASSGRHLPYEQYF
j_gene: TRBJ2-1; abundance: many; d_gene: TRBD2; v_gene: TRBV7-3; CDR3nt: TGTGCCAGCAGCGGGACTAGCGGGAGAGACAATGAGCAGTTCTTC; CDR3aa: CASSGTSGRDNEQFF
j_gene: TRBJ1-1; abundance: few; d_gene: TRBD1; v_gene: TRBV9; CDR3nt: TGTGCCAGCAGCGCGGACAGGTCGAACACTGAAGCTTTCTTT; CDR3aa: CASSADRSNTEAFF
j_gene: TRBJ2-7; abundance: few; d_gene: -; v_gene: TRBV3-1; CDR3nt: TGTGCCAGCAGCCCTGAGGGTCGAGGGGACGAGCAGTACTTC; CDR3aa: CASSPEGRGDEQYF
j_gene: TRBJ2-7; abundance: few; d_gene: TRBD1; v_gene: TRBV4-1; CDR3nt: TGCGCCAGCAGCCAATCCCGGGACAGGGACCTTTCGCGGTACTTC; CDR3aa: CASSQSRDRDLSRYF
j_gene: TRBJ2-1; abundance: -; d_gene: TRBD2; v_gene: TRBV6-4; CDR3nt: TGTGCCAGCAGCGCCGGGACTAGCGGTGATGAGCAGTTCTTC; CDR3aa: CASSAGTSGDEQFF
j_gene: TRBJ2-7; abundance: many; d_gene: -; v_gene: TRBV29-1; CDR3nt: TGCAGCGCTTGGACGGCAAGCTCCTACGAGCAGTACTTC; CDR3aa: CSAWTASSYEQYF
j_gene: TRBJ2-7; abundance: few; d_gene: TRBD2; v_gene: TRBV5-6; CDR3nt: TGTGCCAGCAGCTTACCTAGCGGGAGGACCTCCTACGAGCAGTACTTC; CDR3aa: CASSLPSGRTSYEQYF
j_gene: TRBJ1-3; abundance: -; d_gene: -; v_gene: TRBV12-3/TRBV12-4; CDR3nt: TGTGCCTCCTCCAAAGATGTCCGGTGGCCGAAGGGAAACACCATATATTTT; CDR3aa: CASSKDVRWPKGNTIYF
j_gene: TRBJ1-2; abundance: many; d_gene: -; v_gene: TRBV24-1; CDR3nt: TGTGCCACCAGTGACACCAGGACAGACAACTATGGCTACACCTTC; CDR3aa: CATSDTRTDNYGYTF
j_gene: TRBJ2-3; abundance: -; d_gene: TRBD2; v_gene: TRBV9; CDR3nt: TGTGCCAGCAGCGGCTGGGGACTAGGTCTAACAGATACGCAGTATTTT; CDR3aa: CASSGWGLGLTDTQYF
j_gene: TRBJ2-3; abundance: many; d_gene: TRBD2; v_gene: TRBV3-1; CDR3nt: TGTGCCAGCAGCCATGAAACGCGGACTAGCGGGAGTCCAGATACGCAGTATTTT; CDR3aa: CASSHETRTSGSPDTQYF
j_gene: TRBJ2-3; abundance: few; d_gene: -; v_gene: TRBV11-2; CDR3nt: TGTGCCAGCAGCTTAGGGGGGCACACAGATACGCAGTATTTT; CDR3aa: CASSLGGHTDTQYF
j_gene: TRBJ2-1; abundance: -; d_gene: -; v_gene: TRBV27; CDR3nt: TGTGCCAGCAGTTTAGGGGGCTTGAACAATGAGCAGTTCTTC; CDR3aa: CASSLGGLNNEQFF
j_gene: TRBJ1-2; abundance: few; d_gene: TRBD1; v_gene: TRBV6-9; CDR3nt: TGTGCCAGCAGTTATTCGGGGGGGTGGACAGGGTCTGTCTGGTGCTGTCTGGATGGCTACACCTTC; CDR3aa: CASSYSGGWTGSVWCCLDGYTF
j_gene: TRBJ2-1; abundance: few; d_gene: TRBD2; v_gene: TRBV11-1; CDR3nt: TGTGCCAGCAGCTTCCCGAAGACTAGCGGGGTCAGGGAGGGTGAGCAGTTCTTC; CDR3aa: CASSFPKTSGVREGEQFF
j_gene: TRBJ2-1; abundance: -; d_gene: TRBD2; v_gene: TRBV10-1; CDR3nt: TGCGCCAGCAGTTCTGGACGGGAGGGTTCGTACAATGAGCAGTTCTTC; CDR3aa: CASSSGREGSYNEQFF
j_gene: TRBJ2-3; abundance: few; d_gene: TRBD2; v_gene: TRBV24-1; CDR3nt: TGTGCCACCAGAACCCCGGGGGGGCCCCCCCATTTT; CDR3aa: CATRTPGGPPHF
j_gene: TRBJ2-1; abundance: few; d_gene: -; v_gene: TRBV12-5; CDR3nt: TGTGCTAGTGGCCTGGGGGAGGAGCAGTTCTTC; CDR3aa: CASGLGEEQFF
j_gene: TRBJ2-6; abundance: -; d_gene: -; v_gene: TRBV18; CDR3nt: TGTGCCAGCTCACCCTACGGGTCCGGCTCTGGGGCCAACGTCCTGACTTTC; CDR3aa: CASSPYGSGSGANVLTF
j_gene: TRBJ2-1; abundance: -; d_gene: -; v_gene: TRBV11-3; CDR3nt: TGTGCCAGCAGCTTAGGGACTCTCTACAATGAGCAGTTCTTC; CDR3aa: CASSLGTLYNEQFF
j_gene: TRBJ1-6; abundance: few; d_gene: TRBD1; v_gene: TRBV4-1; CDR3nt: TGCGCCAGCAGCCAAGATGGGGACAGGGGGTTTTCCTATAATTCACCCCTCCACTTT; CDR3aa: CASSQDGDRGFSYNSPLHF
j_gene: TRBJ1-3; abundance: many; d_gene: -; v_gene: TRBV12-3/TRBV12-4; CDR3nt: TGTGCCAGCAGTCCTATGACGGATGGAAACACCATATATTTT; CDR3aa: CASSPMTDGNTIYF